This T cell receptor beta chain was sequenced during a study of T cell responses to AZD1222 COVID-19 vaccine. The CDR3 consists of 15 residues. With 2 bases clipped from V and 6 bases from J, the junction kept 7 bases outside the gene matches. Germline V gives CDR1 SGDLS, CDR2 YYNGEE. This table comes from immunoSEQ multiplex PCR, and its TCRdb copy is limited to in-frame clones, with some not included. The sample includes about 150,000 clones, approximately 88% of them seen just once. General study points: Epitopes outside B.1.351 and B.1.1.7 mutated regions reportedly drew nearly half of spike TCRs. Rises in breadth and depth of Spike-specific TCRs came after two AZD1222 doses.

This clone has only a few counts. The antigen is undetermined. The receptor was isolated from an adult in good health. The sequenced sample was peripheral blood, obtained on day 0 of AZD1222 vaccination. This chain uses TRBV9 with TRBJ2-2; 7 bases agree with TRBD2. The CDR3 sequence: CASSVSGKLSGELFF. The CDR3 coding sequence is TGTGCCAGCAGCGTGAGCGGGAAGTTATCCGGGGAGCTGTTTTTT.